The sequence of this T cell receptor (beta chain) was determined in a study of human T cells and chemical hapten exposure. Background on the study: 2% DPC was applied to approximately 2 cm by approximately 2 cm of upper inner arm skin for sensitization. Patch testing was performed with 0.01% DPC on the upper back, with reading at 6 days.

Trimming pared 4 bases from V and 1 base from J, leaving 18 bases between. The CDR3 length is 17 residues. Per the germline V gene, CDR1 is SGHRS and CDR2 is YFSETQ. The time point denotes: pre-sensitization, week 0. The treatment is: therapeutic diphenylcyclopropenone sensitization with weekly scalp DPC. Library preparation tagged each individual cDNA molecule with a unique molecular identifier. MiXCR was run by TCRdb on the RACE reads, yielding one entry per CDR3 protein. The sample consists of roughly 100,000 distinct CDR3 sequences, approximately 11% of them appearing once. This clonotype was seen at least ten times.

This receptor was taken from a woman aged 55-75 years with alopecia areata. Some clones in this sample may be carry-over from other donors' samples. The specimen comprised whole blood, sampled in connection with sensitization to the hapten diphenylcyclopropenone (DPC). The V call is TRBV5-1, the J call TRBJ2-4; TRBD2 might be the D (7 bases). CDR3 sequence: CASSLRGGGSAKNIQYF. In nucleotides, the CDR3 is TGCGCCAGCAGCCTGCGCGGGGGCGGGTCGGCCAAAAACATTCAGTACTTC. The complete variable domain, with remaining parts taken from reference TRBV5-1 and TRBJ2-4, reads KAGVTQTPRYLIKTRGQQVTLSCSPISGHRSVSWYQQTPGQGLQFLFEYFSETQRNKGNFPGRFSGRQFSNSRSEMNVSTLELGDSALYLCASSLRGGGSAKNIQYFGAGTRLSVL.